The next 29 T cell receptor beta chains were all read from a single sample in a study of cytomegalovirus exposure and HLA in healthy donors (dated by TCRdb to 2016 to 2017). The library was produced with the immunoSEQ multiplex PCR assay. The multiplex PCR relied on a mix of 60 forward primers for TCR Vbeta segments and 13 reverse primers for TCR Jbeta segments. TCRdb provides this immuneACCESS table in a form limited to in-frame rearrangements. Some clones are lacking; in checked studies, under half of them reflect an unresolved V gene, and why the rest are absent is not known. The sample table holds 120,000 to 150,000 clones, of which about 78% were seen once. The ten largest clonotypes hold approximately 6.2% of the sample. Specimen: PBMCs. All receptors derive from a man between 35 and 55 years old in good health and CMV-seropositive.

The rearrangement uses TRBV6-5 and TRBJ2-1; D may be TRBD1 (5 bases). Per the germline V gene, CDR1 is MNHEY and CDR2 is SVGAGI. V lost 0 bases to trimming and J lost 7 bases, with 16 bases between them. The CDR3 runs 16 residues. The CDR3 is CASSYSLAGSLNEQFF. The CDR3 DNA reads as TGTGCCAGCAGTTACTCTTTAGCAGGGTCGCTTAATGAGCAGTTCTTC.

V usage is TRBV19 and J usage is TRBJ1-5; maybe TRBD1 (5 bases). CDR3 length equals 13 residues. The V end lost 5 bases, the J end lost 7 bases, and 12 bases lay between the germline ends. The germline V gene has CDR1 LNHDA and CDR2 SQIVND (reference sequence). CDR3 residues: CASSVQVGQPQHF. CDR3 nucleotide sequence: TGTGCCAGTAGTGTACAGGTAGGACAGCCCCAGCATTTT.

V and J are TRBV6-6 and TRBJ1-1, with D possibly matching TRBD1 (6 bases). CDR1 and CDR2 from the germline V gene are MNHNY and SVGAGI (reference sequence). The CDR3 spans 14 residues. The V end lost 2 bases, the J end lost 4 bases, and 11 bases lay between the germline ends. The CDR3 region is CASSYTGSSTEAFF. CDR3 bases: TGTGCCAGCAGTTACACAGGGTCGAGCACTGAAGCTTTCTTT.

The DNA for the CDR3 is TGTGCCAGCAGCTTAGTAGTTCAGGGGACCGGGGAGCTGTTTTTT. Its translation is CASSLVVQGTGELFF. The genes are TRBV7-2 and TRBJ2-2; D perhaps matches TRBD1 (6 bases). The V end lost 1 base, the J end lost 5 bases, and 11 bases lay between the germline ends. CDR1 and CDR2 from the germline V gene are SGHTA and FQGNSA. The CDR3 contains 15 residues.

V is TRBV19 and J is TRBJ2-7, with 11 bases matching TRBD1. This CDR3 comprises 14 residues. After removal of 3 bases from V and 6 bases from J, the junction contained 4 bases not matched to a gene. CDR1 LNHDA and CDR2 SQIVND come from the germline V gene (reference sequence). The CDR3, as DNA: TGTGCCAGTAGTATCCGGACAGGGGGCGGCGAGCAGTACTTC. Its translation is CASSIRTGGGEQYF.

The CDR3 loop reads CASSPLQGEGTEAFF. CDR3 in DNA: TGTGCCAGCAGCCCACTACAGGGAGAGGGCACTGAAGCTTTCTTT. The rearrangement joins TRBV6-1 to TRBJ1-1, with D possibly matching TRBD1 (6 bases). CDR1 is MNHNS and CDR2 is SASEGT in the germline V gene. CDR3 length equals 15 residues. The V end lost 6 bases, the J end lost 4 bases, and 18 bases lay between the germline ends.

The chain employs TRBV5-1 and TRBJ1-1; a weak D match, TRBD1 (5 bases). V lost 1 base to trimming and J lost 6 bases, with 19 bases between them. The CDR3 has 16 residues. Germline CDR1 SGHRS, CDR2 YFSETQ. CDR3 residues: CASSLTRAGSNSEAFF. DNA for the CDR3: TGCGCCAGCAGCTTGACAAGGGCAGGGTCTAACTCTGAAGCTTTCTTT.

The V call is TRBV7-2, the J call TRBJ1-2; weak D call: TRBD1 (6 bases). V was pared by 4 bases and J by 3 bases, with 18 bases between. The V gene's germline CDR1 is SGHTA and CDR2 FQGNSA. The CDR3 is 16 amino acids. CDR3 bases: TGTGCCAGCAGCTCACGGCGGGGGCGTGGGGACTATGGCTACACCTTC. As protein: CASSSRRGRGDYGYTF.

V gene TRBV5-4 combines with J gene TRBJ1-6, with D unresolved. Germline loops: CDR1 SGHNT, CDR2 YYREEE (reference sequence). The CDR3 sequence is 15 residues long. V was shortened by 0 bases and J by 7 bases, with 11 bases between the two germline ends. The CDR3 loop reads CASSLAVAGNSPLHF. CDR3 DNA: TGTGCCAGCAGCTTGGCCGTTGCGGGAAATTCACCCCTCCACTTT.

The rearrangement uses TRBV7-2 and TRBJ2-7; 7 bases align to TRBD1. The V segment lost 0 bases and the J segment 3 bases; nucleotides outside the gene matches: 5. There are 15 residues in the CDR3. CDR1 is SGHTA, CDR2 FQGNSA, per germline. CDR3 bases: TGTGCCAGCAGCTTAGCACAGGGACAGAACTACGAGCAGTACTTC. This gives the protein CASSLAQGQNYEQYF. Together with reference TRBV7-2 and TRBJ2-7, the CDR3 gives the full variable domain: GAGVSQSPSNKVTEKGKDVELRCDPISGHTALYWYRQSLGQGLEFLIYFQGNSAPDKSGLPSDRFSAERTGGSVSTLTIQRTQQEDSAVYLCASSLAQGQNYEQYFGPGTRLTVT.

The chain combines TRBV5-1 with TRBJ1-2; TRBD1 matches 8 bases. Germline CDR1 and CDR2: SGHRS and YFSETQ. J was trimmed by 0 bases and V by 4 bases; bases with no gene match: 2. The CDR3 covers 14 residues. CDR3 nucleotides: TGCGCCAGCAGCCAGGACAGGGCTAACTATGGCTACACCTTC. It translates to CASSQDRANYGYTF. Looking up the rest from reference TRBV5-1 and TRBJ1-2 gives the full variable domain: KAGVTQTPRYLIKTRGQQVTLSCSPISGHRSVSWYQQTPGQGLQFLFEYFSETQRNKGNFPGRFSGRQFSNSRSEMNVSTLELGDSALYLCASSQDRANYGYTFGSGTRLTVV.

As regards this clone: Other DNA sequences in the sample encode the same CDR3. The chain combines TRBV6-5 with TRBJ2-3; TRBD2 agrees at 11 bases. J lost 1 base, V lost 6 bases, and 3 bases had no gene match. Germline V lookup: CDR1 MNHEY, CDR2 SVGAGI. The CDR3 consists of 15 residues. The CDR3 region is CASRTGLAGTDTQYF. The CDR3 DNA reads TGTGCCAGCAGAACGGGACTAGCGGGCACAGATACGCAGTATTTT.

The rearrangement links TRBV6-1 to TRBJ1-6; tentatively, D is TRBD1 (6 bases). V gave up 7 bases and J gave up 8 bases, with 18 bases separating them. In germline, CDR1 is MNHNS, CDR2 SASEGT. The CDR3 covers 15 residues. The CDR3 bases are TGTGCCAGCATTGCAGGGGTATCTGCGGATTCACCCCTCCACTTT. It codes for CASIAGVSADSPLHF.

The V gene is TRBV5-1, the J gene TRBJ2-2, with 7 bases matching TRBD1. Trimming at V came to 4 bases and at J to 0 bases, leaving 6 bases not matched to a gene. Germline CDR1 is SGHRS and CDR2 is YFSETQ. This CDR3 spans 16 amino acids. The CDR3 loop is CASSAPGTANTGELFF. CDR3 DNA sequence: TGCGCCAGCAGCGCTCCCGGGACAGCGAACACCGGGGAGCTGTTTTTT.

The chain employs TRBV12-2 and TRBJ2-7; the D call TRBD2 from the table was never checked on the DNA. TRBV12-2 is noted as a pseudogene. CDR3 length: 19 residues. CDR3 in DNA: TGTGCAAGTCGCGTTTGTGGCCTTAAAGGGAGCGGGAGGACTAACGAGCAGTACTTC. Its translation: CASRVCGLKGSGRTNEQYF.

In its sample, this clone was seen once. The chain is built from TRBV27 and TRBJ2-7, with D possibly TRBD2 on 6 matching bases. Trimming took 5 bases from V and 2 from J, leaving 13 bases between them. Looked up from germline, CDR1 is MNHEY and CDR2 is SMNVEV (reference sequence). The CDR3 has 14 amino acids. The CDR3: CASSRQAGPYEQYF. CDR3 DNA sequence: TGTGCCAGCAGTAGGCAAGCGGGTCCCTACGAGCAGTACTTC.

This rearrangement joins TRBV7-9 to TRBJ1-1, with 11 bases lining up with TRBD1. Germline V gives CDR1 SEHNR, CDR2 FQNEAQ (reference sequence). The CDR3 contains 15 residues. Unmatched junction bases numbered 11, after V lost 5 bases and J lost 9 bases. The CDR3, as DNA: TGTGCCAGCAGCCCAGAGATGGGACAGGGGGTAAAAGCTTTCTTT. Protein sequence: CASSPEMGQGVKAFF. The full variable domain, rest sourced from reference TRBV7-9 and TRBJ1-1, is DTGVSQNPRHKITKRGQNVTFRCDPISEHNRLYWYRQTLGQGPEFLTYFQNEAQLEKSRLLSDRFSAERPKGSFSTLEIQRTEQGDSAMYLCASSPEMGQGVKAFFGQGTRLTVV.

The rearrangement uses TRBV19 and TRBJ1-2; weak D call: TRBD1 (5 bases). The CDR3 totals 14 residues. Germline lookup yields CDR1 LNHDA and CDR2 SQIVND (reference sequence). Between the trimmed V and J ends, which lost 3 bases and 1 base, there was a span of 9 bases. The CDR3 DNA reads TGTGCCAGTAGTATTCGACAGAGTAACTATGGCTACACCTTC. It encodes CASSIRQSNYGYTF.

This sequence joins TRBV9 and TRBJ2-1; TRBD2 is a possible D gene (6 bases). CDR1 is SGDLS and CDR2 is YYNGEE in the germline V gene. This CDR3 comprises 13 residues. V lost 2 bases and J 8 bases, leaving 11 bases between the germline ends. This chain's CDR3 is CASSVGTGYEQFF. The CDR3 nucleotides are TGTGCCAGCAGCGTGGGGACTGGCTATGAGCAGTTCTTC.

The V gene is TRBV28, the J gene TRBJ2-7, with TRBD2 matching over 8 bases. V was pared by 3 bases and J by 3 bases, with 4 bases of the junction left unmatched. Looked up from germline, CDR1 is MDHEN and CDR2 is SYDVKM. This CDR3 contains 14 residues. The CDR3 here is CASSFVGGGYEQYF. The CDR3 DNA follows: TGTGCCAGCAGTTTCGTCGGGGGGGGCTACGAGCAGTACTTC.

The gene calls are TRBV4-2 and TRBJ2-3; TRBD2 matches at 9 bases. V lost 1 base to trimming and J lost 3 bases; unmatched junction nucleotides: 5. The CDR3 has 16 amino acids. CDR1 and CDR2 from the germline V gene are LGHNA and YNFKEQ. The CDR3 here is CASSQVSGGGTDTQYF. For the CDR3, the DNA is TGTGCCAGCAGCCAAGTTAGCGGGGGAGGGACAGATACGCAGTATTTT.

The V call is TRBV5-4, the J call TRBJ1-4, with TRBD1 matching over 10 bases. The V segment lost 5 bases and the J segment 3 bases; nucleotides outside the gene matches: 10. This CDR3 has 17 residues. Germline V gives CDR1 SGHNT, CDR2 YYREEE (reference sequence). CDR3 nucleotide sequence: TGTGCCAGCAGATCCCATAGGACAGGGGGGGCTAATGAAAAACTGTTTTTT. Protein: CASRSHRTGGANEKLFF.

The chain has TRBV19 and TRBJ2-2, with a tentative D call TRBD1 (6 bases). This CDR3 contains 14 residues. Germline values: CDR1 LNHDA, CDR2 SQIVND (reference sequence). V was cut by 5 bases and J by 2 bases, with 9 bases left in between. For the CDR3, the DNA is TGTGCCAGTAGTCTGGACAGCAACACCGGGGAGCTGTTTTTT. This gives the protein CASSLDSNTGELFF.

This rearrangement joins TRBV5-1 to TRBJ2-7; 7 bases are a match to TRBD1. Germline CDR1 and CDR2: SGHRS and YFSETQ. The CDR3 runs to 13 residues. V lost 4 bases to trimming and J lost 2 bases; unmatched junction nucleotides: 3. This CDR3 is CASSRDSTYEQYF. In nucleotides, the CDR3 is TGCGCCAGCAGCAGGGACAGTACCTACGAGCAGTACTTC.

This chain uses TRBV19 with TRBJ1-2; 9 bases align to TRBD1. Germline V gives CDR1 LNHDA, CDR2 SQIVND (reference sequence). Losses at the gene ends were 4 bases for V and 4 bases for J; bases not matched to a gene: 4. The CDR3 runs 14 residues. The CDR3 spells CASSSGTGFYGYTF. The DNA of the CDR3 is TGTGCCAGTAGTAGCGGGACAGGGTTCTATGGCTACACCTTC.

The chain uses TRBV6-1 and TRBJ2-5; tentative D call: TRBD2 (6 bases). The germline gives CDR1 MNHNS, CDR2 SASEGT. Trimming left V 8 bases short and J 1 base short, with 14 bases between. The CDR3 contains 14 residues. As DNA, the CDR3 is TGTGCCAGCGCGTGGAGGAGGGTCCAAGAGACCCAGTACTTC. Its protein product is CASAWRRVQETQYF.

The chain has TRBV6-5 and TRBJ2-5, with D perhaps TRBD2 (5 bases). In germline, CDR1 is MNHEY, CDR2 SVGAGI. CDR3 length equals 14 residues. Deletions cut 0 bases from V and 5 bases from J, with 10 bases between. CDR3 in amino acids: CASSYSGEEETQYF. The CDR3 DNA reads TGTGCCAGCAGTTACTCGGGAGAGGAGGAGACCCAGTACTTC.

CDR3 DNA sequence: TGTGCCAGCAGCGGGGGCCGGGACAGGGGATTCTCGGATACGCAGTATTTT. Translation: CASSGGRDRGFSDTQYF. This chain links TRBV5-4 with TRBJ2-3; 10 bases are shared with TRBD1. CDR1 SGHNT and CDR2 YYREEE come from the germline V gene (reference sequence). The V and J ends lost 4 bases and 6 bases, in that order; junction bases with no gene match: 14. The CDR3 has 17 residues.

CDR3 nucleotide sequence: TGCGCCAGCAGCCCTGGGAGGGGCACAGATACGCAGTATTTT. This codes for CASSPGRGTDTQYF. The chain has TRBV4-3 and TRBJ2-3, with 7 bases aligning to TRBD2. Germline CDR1 LGHNA, CDR2 YSLEER. V shed 4 bases, J shed 1 base, and the junction held 2 bases outside the gene matches. The CDR3 consists of 14 residues.